A single sample gave rise to the 28 T cell receptor beta chains below, sequenced in a study of OX40 agonist ivuxolimab in advanced cancers. Using immunoSEQ multiplex PCR, the repertoire was profiled, and TCRdb retains in-frame clones only, with some absent. Among roughly 41,000 clones listed, 88% were seen once. Sequences were derived from CD4+ or CD8+ T cells sorted from blood, sampled in a trial of the OX40 agonist ivuxolimab. Receptor source: an adult with an advanced solid tumor such as melanoma, head and neck, liver or kidney cancer.

The CDR3 sequence is CASSARQRWETQYF. CDR3 sequence (DNA): TGTGCCAGTAGTGCCCGACAGCGATGGGAGACCCAGTACTTC. The rearrangement joins TRBV19 to TRBJ2-5; weak D call: TRBD1 (5 bases). The CDR3 loop spans 14 amino acids. V was cut by 5 bases and J by 5 bases, with 15 bases left in between. CDR1 and CDR2 (germline): LNHDA, SQIVND (reference sequence).

The genes are TRBV6-1 and TRBJ1-5, with 7 bases that match TRBD1. CDR1 is MNHNS and CDR2 is SASEGT in the germline V gene. The CDR3 contains 15 residues. After removal of 6 bases from V and 3 bases from J, the junction contained 8 bases not matched to a gene. DNA for the CDR3: TGTGCCAGCAGGGGGACAGTTAAGTCCAATCAGCCCCAGCATTTT. It translates to CASRGTVKSNQPQHF.

This chain connects TRBV18 to TRBJ1-2; D is undetermined. V was shortened by 10 bases and J by 7 bases, with 19 bases between the two germline ends. Germline lookup yields CDR1 KGHSH and CDR2 LQKENI. The CDR3 is 13 amino acids. CDR3 loop: CATGMDASRGYTF. DNA for the CDR3: TGTGCCACCGGGATGGACGCGTCGCGTGGCTACACCTTC.

This chain connects TRBV4-3 to TRBJ1-2, with D unresolved. Germline lookup yields CDR1 LGHNA and CDR2 YSLEER. The CDR3 is made up of 14 amino acids. Trimming shortened V by 0 bases and J by 2 bases, and 7 bases separated the two germline ends. This CDR3 reads CASSQDVGNYGYTF. In nucleotides, the CDR3 is TGCGCCAGCAGCCAAGATGTCGGAAACTATGGCTACACCTTC.

The chain joins TRBV5-1 to TRBJ2-1; D is undetermined. V lost 0 bases and J lost 2, with 9 bases in between. CDR1 and CDR2 (germline): SGHRS, YFSETQ. The CDR3 covers 15 residues. In DNA, the CDR3 is TGCGCCAGCAGCTTGGCCGGGCCGACCTACAATGAGCAGTTCTTC. Residues: CASSLAGPTYNEQFF. Drawing the rest from reference TRBV5-1 and TRBJ2-1, the complete variable domain is KAGVTQTPRYLIKTRGQQVTLSCSPISGHRSVSWYQQTPGQGLQFLFEYFSETQRNKGNFPGRFSGRQFSNSRSEMNVSTLELGDSALYLCASSLAGPTYNEQFFGPGTRLTVL.

This chain joins TRBV28 and TRBJ2-7; D remains unclear. V lost 3 bases to trimming and J lost 0 bases, with 12 bases between them. CDR3 length: 15 amino acids. CDR1 and CDR2 from the germline V gene are MDHEN and SYDVKM. In DNA, the CDR3 is TGTGCCAGCAGTTTGCGCCTCATTAGCTCCTACGAGCAGTACTTC. Translation: CASSLRLISSYEQYF.

J is TRBJ2-1 and V is TRBV18; no firm D call. The CDR3 length is 12 residues. The germline V gene encodes CDR1 KGHSH and CDR2 LQKENI. V dropped 1 base and J dropped 8 bases, with 6 bases sitting between them. The CDR3 loop is CASSPLFHEQFF. DNA for the CDR3: TGTGCCAGCTCACCACTCTTTCATGAGCAGTTCTTC. The whole variable domain, remainder taken from reference TRBV18 and TRBJ2-1, is NAGVMQNPRHLVRRRGQEARLRCSPMKGHSHVYWYRQLPEEGLKFMVYLQKENIIDESGMPKERFSAEFPKEGPSILRIQQVVRGDSAAYFCASSPLFHEQFFGPGTRLTVL.

The count of this clone is one. The chain couples TRBV4-2 to TRBJ2-1; D is unclear. This CDR3 region has 12 residues. The germline CDR1 and CDR2 sequences are LGHNA and YNFKEQ. With 0 bases removed from V and 9 bases from J, the gap between germline ends came to 6 bases. CDR3 DNA sequence: TGTGCCAGCAGCCAAGAGGGTCGTGAGCAGTTCTTC. Amino acids: CASSQEGREQFF.

The CDR3 loop is CASSSLAGKGYEQFF. The DNA of the CDR3 is TGTGCCAGCAGTAGTCTAGCGGGCAAGGGCTATGAGCAGTTCTTC. The rearrangement links TRBV6-6 to TRBJ2-1, with TRBD2 matching over 8 bases. Trimming at V came to 5 bases and at J to 8 bases, leaving 11 bases not matched to a gene. From germline, CDR1 is MNHNY and CDR2 SVGAGI (reference sequence). The CDR3 consists of 15 residues.

V is TRBV9 and J is TRBJ2-7; TRBD2 matches 8 bases. Germline V gene lookup returns CDR1 SGDLS and CDR2 YYNGEE. The CDR3 runs to 15 residues. Unmatched junction bases numbered 10, after V lost 1 base and J lost 7 bases. This chain's CDR3 is CASSVSSGSVGEQYF. As DNA, the CDR3 is TGTGCCAGCAGCGTATCCAGCGGGAGCGTTGGAGAGCAGTACTTC.

The CDR3 sequence is CASSLGTSGIATDTQYF. The CDR3 DNA sequence: TGCGCCAGCAGCTTGGGGACTAGCGGGATCGCCACAGATACGCAGTATTTT. This chain uses TRBV5-1 with TRBJ2-3, with 12 bases aligning to TRBD2. The length of the CDR3 is 17 residues. Per germline, CDR1 SGHRS and CDR2 YFSETQ. J lost 2 bases, V lost 0 bases, and 4 bases had no gene match.

The V gene is TRBV7-2, the J gene TRBJ2-1, with D possibly TRBD1 on 6 matching bases. The V end lost 8 bases, the J end lost 10 bases, and 12 bases lay between the germline ends. The germline V gene encodes CDR1 SGHTA and CDR2 FQGNSA. This CDR3 spans 11 amino acids. The CDR3 DNA is TGTGCCAGCTTGGGGGCGGGCGAGCAGTTCTTC. The encoded protein is CASLGAGEQFF.

This sequence joins TRBV7-8 and TRBJ1-4, with TRBD1 as a possible D gene (6 bases). This CDR3 region has 15 residues. V was clipped by 1 base and J by 8 bases, with 14 bases between them. CDR1 and CDR2 from the germline V gene are SGHVS and FQNEAQ. CDR3 sequence (DNA): TGTGCCAGCAGCTTAGTCTGGGGGGCCGGCGAAAAACTGTTTTTT. It encodes CASSLVWGAGEKLFF.

The chain recombines TRBV10-3 with TRBJ2-5, with 11 bases that match TRBD2. Germline CDR1 is ENHRY and CDR2 is SYGVKD. The CDR3 consists of 17 residues. The V and J ends lost 1 base and 2 bases, in that order; junction bases with no gene match: 6. The CDR3 protein is CAISELASGGKQETQYF. Here the CDR3 DNA reads TGTGCCATCAGTGAGTTGGCTAGCGGGGGGAAACAAGAGACCCAGTACTTC.

The chain joins TRBV7-9 to TRBJ2-7; a possible D gene is TRBD1 (5 bases). The CDR3 sequence is 13 residues long. V was clipped by 3 bases and J by 5 bases, with 11 bases between them. Germline lookup yields CDR1 SEHNR and CDR2 FQNEAQ (reference sequence). CDR3 in DNA: TGTGCCAGCAGCTTCCAGGGATGGGACGAGCAGTACTTC. Its translation: CASSFQGWDEQYF. Supplemented by reference TRBV7-9 and TRBJ2-7, the full variable domain reads DTGVSQNPRHKITKRGQNVTFRCDPISEHNRLYWYRQTLGQGPEFLTYFQNEAQLEKSRLLSDRFSAERPKGSFSTLEIQRTEQGDSAMYLCASSFQGWDEQYFGPGTRLTVT.

V gene TRBV27 combines with J gene TRBJ1-2, with 7 bases lining up with TRBD1. Germline V gene sequence: CDR1 MNHEY, CDR2 SMNVEV (reference sequence). The V and J ends lost 0 bases and 4 bases, in that order; junction bases with no gene match: 5. The CDR3 has 15 amino acids. In nucleotides, the CDR3 is TGTGCCAGCAGTTTATCATCAGGGGGGGCCTATGGCTACACCTTC. Translating it yields CASSLSSGGAYGYTF.

This clone came up once. V is TRBV4-3 and J is TRBJ2-7; D could derive from TRBD1 or TRBD2 (5 bases each). Trimming pared 0 bases from V and 6 bases from J, leaving 18 bases between. The CDR3 is made up of 16 amino acids. The germline V gene encodes CDR1 LGHNA and CDR2 YSLEER. For the CDR3, the DNA is TGCGCCAGCAGCCAAGATTGGGTCGGCAGGGCGGGCGAGCAGTACTTC. The encoded protein is CASSQDWVGRAGEQYF.

V is TRBV19 and J is TRBJ2-1; D gene uncertain. V lost 5 bases and J 3 bases, leaving 5 bases between the germline ends. Germline V gene data show CDR1 as LNHDA and CDR2 as SQIVND (reference sequence). This CDR3 is built from 12 residues. CDR3 in amino acids: CASSSDYNEQFF. CDR3 sequence (DNA): TGTGCCAGTAGTTCCGACTACAATGAGCAGTTCTTC.

The rearrangement links TRBV19 to TRBJ1-4; 9 bases are shared with TRBD1. CDR1 and CDR2 from the germline V gene are LNHDA and SQIVND (reference sequence). J lost 7 bases, V lost 3 bases, and 6 bases had no gene match. This CDR3 spans 15 amino acids. CDR3 nucleotides: TGTGCCAGTAGTATGGGGGACAGGGAGGGTGAAAAACTGTTTTTT. This translates into CASSMGDREGEKLFF.

This clone was seen only a few times. The chain joins TRBV11-2 to TRBJ1-2; a weak D match, TRBD1 (5 bases). The CDR3 runs to 12 residues. The V gene's germline CDR1 is SGHAT and CDR2 FQNNGV. V was shortened by 2 bases and J by 7 bases, with 8 bases between the two germline ends. The CDR3 region has the DNA TGTGCCAGCAGCTTAAGCAGGGCTGGCTACACCTTC. Protein: CASSLSRAGYTF.

This clone was counted between two and nine times. The rearrangement joins TRBV14 to TRBJ1-1, with D unclear. In germline, CDR1 is SGHDN, CDR2 FVKESK. The CDR3 length is 13 residues. Trimming cost V 0 bases and J 4 bases, with 6 bases left between them. The DNA of the CDR3 is TGTGCCAGCAGCCAAGAATTTACCACTGAAGCTTTCTTT. This codes for CASSQEFTTEAFF. The full variable domain, with the rest looked up from reference TRBV14 and TRBJ1-1, is EAGVTQFPSHSVIEKGQTVTLRCDPISGHDNLYWYRRVMGKEIKFLLHFVKESKQDESGMPNNRFLAERTGGTYSTLKVQPAELEDSGVYFCASSQEFTTEAFFGQGTRLTVV.

The J gene is TRBJ1-1, the V gene TRBV11-3; tentative D call: TRBD1 (5 bases). The CDR3 has 17 residues. From germline, CDR1 is SGHNT and CDR2 YENEEA. V was trimmed by 0 bases and J by 4 bases, leaving 18 bases between them. The CDR3 sequence is CASSLDRMTVSVTEAFF. As DNA, the CDR3 is TGTGCCAGCAGCTTAGATCGAATGACAGTCTCCGTCACTGAAGCTTTCTTT. The full variable domain, its missing parts supplied by reference TRBV11-3 and TRBJ1-1, is EAGVVQSPRYKIIEKKQPVAFWCNPISGHNTLYWYLQNLGQGPELLIRYENEEAVDDSQLPKDRFSAERLKGVDSTLKIQPAELGDSAVYLCASSLDRMTVSVTEAFFGQGTRLTVV.

V usage is TRBV6-4 and J usage is TRBJ2-1; D uncertain. The germline gives CDR1 MRHNA, CDR2 SNTAGT. This CDR3 comprises 11 residues. The V end lost 2 bases, the J end lost 10 bases, and 6 bases lay between the germline ends. The CDR3, as DNA: TGTGCCAGCAGTGACGGGATGGAGCAGTTCTTC. Translated: CASSDGMEQFF.

The rearrangement links TRBV29-1 to TRBJ2-1, with 8 bases identical to TRBD2. Germline V gene lookup returns CDR1 SQVTM and CDR2 ANQGSEA. The V segment lost 8 bases and the J segment 6 bases; nucleotides outside the gene matches: 3. The CDR3 covers 11 residues. The CDR3 protein is CSTGGPNEQFF. CDR3 DNA: TGCAGCACGGGAGGGCCCAATGAGCAGTTCTTC.

V gene TRBV4-1 combines with J gene TRBJ1-1; D perhaps matches TRBD1 (5 bases). Trimming stripped 1 base from V and 4 bases from J, with 7 bases between. This CDR3 is built from 13 residues. The germline gives CDR1 MGHRA, CDR2 YSYEKL. The CDR3 region is CASSQGGTTEAFF. CDR3 nucleotide sequence: TGCGCCAGCAGCCAAGGGGGGACCACTGAAGCTTTCTTT.

V and J are TRBV11-2 and TRBJ2-2, with 9 bases that match TRBD1. CDR1 is SGHAT and CDR2 is FQNNGV in the germline V gene. This CDR3 contains 16 residues. The V segment lost 3 bases and the J segment 3 bases; nucleotides outside the gene matches: 5. CDR3 in DNA: TGTGCCAGCAGCTTGGGACAGGGACCGGACACCGGGGAGCTGTTTTTT. This sequence encodes CASSLGQGPDTGELFF.

The chain recombines TRBV7-9 with TRBJ2-7; D call uncertain. Germline V CDR1 and CDR2: SEHNR, FQNEAQ (reference sequence). V shed 0 bases and J shed 7 bases, with 10 bases lying between them. The CDR3 is 13 amino acids. The CDR3 spells CASSLASTREQYF. The CDR3 DNA follows: TGTGCCAGCAGCTTAGCTAGTACACGAGAGCAGTACTTC.

The chain employs TRBV5-4 and TRBJ2-2; perhaps TRBD2 as D (5 bases). The V gene lost 1 base and the J gene lost 4 bases, with 14 bases spanning the gap. The germline gives CDR1 SGHNT, CDR2 YYREEE (reference sequence). The CDR3 totals 16 residues. CDR3 region: CASSLSRGTSTGELFF. In nucleotides, the CDR3 is TGTGCCAGCAGCTTGTCCCGGGGTACGAGCACCGGGGAGCTGTTTTTT.